This TCR beta chain was recovered during a study of blood T cell repertoires in COVID-19. Study as a whole: Acute-phase and convalescent COVID-19 samples originated in the United States, Italy and Spain. Nucleic acid was either cDNA or gDNA, and it came from T cells, B-cell-depleted T cells, or PBMCs.

Participants were aged 18 to 89 years from 20 to 30 US areas. Cohorts were determined from participant-reported clinical history. Trimming left V 5 bases short and J 13 bases short, with 23 bases between. Per germline, CDR1 SGHAT and CDR2 FQNNGV. The CDR3 sequence is 14 residues long. Generated by immunoSEQ multiplex PCR, the TCRdb table keeps only in-frame clones and is missing some. The data contain some 260,000 clones, more than 85% of them seen just once; the ten biggest clones take up roughly 8.3%. Sequences were obtained from PBMCs or T cells enriched from blood (not recorded which). The TCR originated in a man aged 40-49 years who had recovered from COVID-19. The rearrangement joins TRBV11-2 to TRBJ1-2; D unresolved. The CDR3 DNA follows: TGTGCCAGCAGCGTCGACTACTGGGAGCTTGAGCTCACCTTC. It translates to CASSVDYWELELTF. The whole variable domain, remainder taken from reference TRBV11-2 and TRBJ1-2, is EAGVAQSPRYKIIEKRQSVAFWCNPISGHATLYWYQQILGQGPKLLIQFQNNGVVDDSQLPKDRFSAERLKGVDSTLKIQPAKLEDSAVYLCASSVDYWELELTFGSGTRLTVV.